This TCR beta chain was retrieved from a study of T cell changes during pregnancy in multiple sclerosis. Using immunoSEQ multiplex PCR, the repertoire was profiled, and TCRdb retains in-frame clones only, with some absent. The table records fewer than 85,000 clones, approximately 92% of them present only once. Germline loops: CDR1 MNHEY, CDR2 SMNVEV (reference sequence). The germline V and J ends were trimmed by 5 bases and 3 bases, with 15 bases remaining between them. The CDR3 extends over 15 amino acids. This clonotype was sampled from a female donor with multiple sclerosis, enrolled in a pregnancy study. The sequences come from peripheral blood, collected before pregnancy. This chain connects TRBV27 to TRBJ2-3; the D gene is possibly TRBD1 (5 bases). The CDR3 protein is CASSRDSLGTDTQYF. For the CDR3, the DNA is TGTGCCAGCAGTAGAGACAGTTTAGGAACAGATACGCAGTATTTT.